Listed here is a single T cell receptor (beta chain). Its matching antigen is unknown. This record comes from a study of cytomegalovirus exposure and HLA in healthy donors. Study observations and caveats: Most likely, a cluster of highly shared sequence variants arose as a sequencing artifact.

The PCR ran on 60 Vbeta and 13 Jbeta primers. Only in-frame clones appear in the TCRdb table, and some are missing; sequencing was by immunoSEQ multiplex PCR. The data contain over 120,000 clones, about 80% of them seen just once; the ten biggest clones take up 1.4%. Germline V lookup: CDR1 SGHKS, CDR2 YYEKEE (reference sequence). The CDR3 loop spans 17 amino acids. Trimming left V 0 bases short and J 1 base short, with 11 bases between. This TCR came from a man aged 30-40 years in good health and CMV-seropositive. V and J are TRBV5-5 and TRBJ2-6, with D possibly TRBD2 on 5 matching bases. Sequenced sample: PBMCs. As DNA, the CDR3 is TGTGCCAGCAGCTTGGCGTCCGGGGATTCTGGGGCCAACGTCCTGACTTTC. The encoded protein is CASSLASGDSGANVLTF.